The 16 T cell receptor beta chains presented below share a single source sample, sequenced in a study of shared clonotypes between healthy human individuals. The data were produced by immunoSEQ multiplex PCR, yet TCRdb's version contains in-frame clones alone and is incomplete. Among more than 2,000,000 clones listed, approximately 90% were seen once. Sequenced input: naive CD4+ T cells sorted from blood. This sample's subset: CD45RA+ positively selected. Receptors were obtained from a man aged 18 to 30 in good health.

V and J are TRBV25-1 and TRBJ1-3, with 10 positions matching TRBD1. CDR1 MGHDK and CDR2 SYGVNS come from the germline V gene. This CDR3 is built from 15 residues. J was trimmed by 4 bases and V by 4 bases; bases with no gene match: 4. Here the CDR3 reads CASSASDRGGNTIYF. In nucleotides, the CDR3 is TGTGCCAGCAGTGCCTCGGACAGGGGGGGAAACACCATATATTTT.

Note on this clone: Other DNA sequences in this sample translate to the same CDR3. The chain couples TRBV5-1 to TRBJ2-5; D unclear. Germline CDR1 and CDR2: SGHRS and YFSETQ. The CDR3 is 13 residues long. Trimming shortened V by 0 bases and J by 5 bases, and 8 bases separated the two germline ends. The CDR3 protein is CASSLGDSETQYF. DNA of the CDR3: TGCGCCAGCAGCTTGGGAGATTCGGAGACCCAGTACTTC.

This clone was found once. The V and J genes are TRBV6-5 and TRBJ2-1, with D unclear. The CDR3 contains 14 residues. V shed 2 bases and J shed 4 bases, with 9 bases lying between them. Per the germline V gene, CDR1 is MNHEY and CDR2 is SVGAGI. This CDR3 reads CASSYMNPYNEQFF. Written as DNA, the CDR3 is TGTGCCAGCAGTTACATGAATCCTTACAATGAGCAGTTCTTC.

The chain uses TRBV27 and TRBJ2-3; 8 bases line up with TRBD2. The ends lost 4 bases at V and 6 bases at J; junction bases unmatched: 6. The germline CDR1 and CDR2 sequences are MNHEY and SMNVEV (reference sequence). The CDR3 consists of 14 residues. CDR3 region: CASSSWGGGDTQYF. CDR3 coding DNA: TGTGCCAGCAGTTCTTGGGGCGGGGGGGATACGCAGTATTTT.

CDR3 bases: TGTGCCAGCAGCGCCCGGACTATCCCCACCGGGGAGCTGTTTTTT. Encoded protein: CASSARTIPTGELFF. The gene calls are TRBV2 and TRBJ2-2; TRBD2 might be the D (6 bases). The CDR3 sequence is 15 residues long. V shed 6 bases and J shed 4 bases, with 15 bases lying between them. Per the germline V gene, CDR1 is SNHLY and CDR2 is FYNNEI.

This sequence joins TRBV28 and TRBJ1-3; no definite D call. This CDR3 region has 15 residues. Germline lookup yields CDR1 MDHEN and CDR2 SYDVKM. V was clipped by 6 bases and J by 4 bases, with 16 bases between them. The chain's CDR3 is CASSSTPGIGNTIYF. DNA of the CDR3: TGTGCCAGCAGCTCTACACCGGGGATAGGAAACACCATATATTTT. The whole variable domain, filled in from reference TRBV28 and TRBJ1-3, reads DVKVTQSSRYLVKRTGEKVFLECVQDMDHENMFWYRQDPGLGLRLIYFSYDVKMKEKGDIPEGYSVSREKKERFSLILESASTNQTSMYLCASSSTPGIGNTIYFGEGSWLTVV.

This clone was detected only once. The chain is built from TRBV5-6 and TRBJ1-2, with 8 bases identical to TRBD1. The germline V gene encodes CDR1 SGHDT and CDR2 YYEEEE. J gave up 2 bases and V 0 bases, and 9 bases lay outside the gene matches. This CDR3 spans 17 amino acids. DNA of the CDR3: TGTGCCAGCAGCTTGGGGGTAAGGGACAGGCTGAACTATGGCTACACCTTC. Protein product: CASSLGVRDRLNYGYTF.

The rearrangement links TRBV18 to TRBJ2-5; TRBD2 matches 10 bases. CDR1 and CDR2 (germline): KGHSH, LQKENI. V shed 5 bases, J shed 2 bases, and the junction held 5 bases outside the gene matches. This CDR3 has 15 amino acids. The CDR3 sequence is CASSILAGGQETQYF. CDR3 sequence (DNA): TGTGCCAGCTCAATATTAGCGGGGGGACAAGAGACCCAGTACTTC.

The rearrangement joins TRBV7-2 to TRBJ1-5; D remains unclear. The V gene's germline CDR1 is SGHTA and CDR2 FQGNSA. The CDR3 contains 15 residues. Trimming took 4 bases from V and 0 from J, leaving 10 bases between them. The CDR3: CASSSIPYSNQPQHF. DNA for the CDR3: TGTGCCAGCAGCTCGATCCCTTATAGCAATCAGCCCCAGCATTTT. Filled out from reference TRBV7-2 and TRBJ1-5, the complete variable domain reads GAGVSQSPSNKVTEKGKDVELRCDPISGHTALYWYRQSLGQGLEFLIYFQGNSAPDKSGLPSDRFSAERTGGSVSTLTIQRTQQEDSAVYLCASSSIPYSNQPQHFGDGTRLSIL.

Regarding this clone: Other DNA variants within this sample encode the same CDR3. This chain connects TRBV6-6 to TRBJ2-7; D unclear. The CDR3 loop spans 11 amino acids. Germline assignment: CDR1 MNHNY and CDR2 SVGAGI (reference sequence). Between the trimmed V and J ends, which lost 6 bases and 3 bases, there was a span of 6 bases. As DNA, the CDR3 is TGTGCCAGCAGCCATAGCTACGAGCAGTACTTC. This encodes CASSHSYEQYF.

This CDR3 reads CASSGLAGGPGLHNEQFF. DNA of the CDR3: TGTGCCAGCAGCGGACTAGCGGGAGGGCCGGGGCTACACAATGAGCAGTTCTTC. J is TRBJ2-1 and V is TRBV27; 15 nucleotides match TRBD2. The germline V gene has CDR1 MNHEY and CDR2 SMNVEV (reference sequence). This CDR3 has 18 amino acids. V gave up 6 bases and J gave up 5 bases; unmatched junction bases: 11.

The rearrangement joins TRBV9 to TRBJ2-2, with D unclear. This CDR3 is built from 14 residues. Trimming left V 0 bases short and J 3 bases short, with 6 bases between. Germline V gene lookup returns CDR1 SGDLS and CDR2 YYNGEE. In nucleotides, the CDR3 is TGTGCCAGCAGCGTAGTGTCTGACACCGGGGAGCTGTTTTTT. Translating gives CASSVVSDTGELFF.

In DNA form, the CDR3 reads TGTGCCAGCAGCCTGGTCCATCCGCTTCGAGGCTACACCTTC. Translated: CASSLVHPLRGYTF. The chain carries TRBV14 and TRBJ1-2; D gene uncertain. The CDR3 covers 14 residues. The germline CDR1 and CDR2 sequences are SGHDN and FVKESK. Trimming removed 4 bases from V and 8 bases from J, with 17 bases in between.

This chain links TRBV10-1 with TRBJ1-5; the match to TRBD1 covers 8 bases. The germline V gene has CDR1 WNHNN and CDR2 SYGVQD (reference sequence). CDR3 size: 20 residues. J was trimmed by 0 bases and V by 0 bases; bases with no gene match: 13. The CDR3: CASSESGQGRALVSNQPQHF. The CDR3 DNA is TGCGCCAGCAGTGAGTCCGGACAGGGAAGGGCTCTGGTTAGCAATCAGCCCCAGCATTTT.

V usage is TRBV14 and J usage is TRBJ2-1; TRBD2 is a possible D gene (6 bases). Germline V gene lookup returns CDR1 SGHDN and CDR2 FVKESK. CDR3 length: 16 residues. Trimming pared 7 bases from V and 4 bases from J, leaving 20 bases between. The CDR3 nucleotides are TGTGCCAGCATGCTGGGAGGCTTTTTATGGTACAATGAGCAGTTCTTC. This gives the protein CASMLGGFLWYNEQFF.

A remark on this clone: Other DNA sequences in this specimen translate into the identical CDR3. The chain is built from TRBV10-1 and TRBJ2-2; possible D gene TRBD1, 6 bases. Germline V gives CDR1 WNHNN, CDR2 SYGVQD (reference sequence). The V gene lost 1 base and the J gene lost 1 base, with 7 bases spanning the gap. The CDR3 is made up of 15 amino acids. The CDR3 protein is CASSELGQNTGELFF. The CDR3 DNA follows: TGCGCCAGCAGTGAGTTGGGACAGAACACCGGGGAGCTGTTTTTT.